Following are 2 T cell receptor beta chains from one sample sequenced in a study of blood T cell repertoires in COVID-19. This table comes from immunoSEQ multiplex PCR, and its TCRdb copy is limited to in-frame clones, with some not included. The table lists a few hundred thousand clones, 88% of them singletons. The specimen was peripheral blood. These receptors originate from a young woman with acute or convalescent COVID-19.

The chain links TRBV11-3 to TRBJ2-3, with D possibly matching TRBD2 (7 bases). CDR1 is SGHNT and CDR2 is YENEEA in the germline V gene. This CDR3 has 15 residues. Trimming took off 7 bases at V and 1 base at J, with 15 bases between the two ends. CDR3 sequence: CASTSGGHRTDTQYF. The CDR3 DNA reads TGTGCCAGCACCTCGGGGGGACACCGCACAGATACGCAGTATTTT.

The CDR3 region is CASSTGQGVTDTQYF. The CDR3 DNA is TGTGCCAGTAGTACAGGACAGGGCGTCACAGATACGCAGTATTTT. V usage is TRBV19 and J usage is TRBJ2-3, with 8 bases matching TRBD1. Per the germline V gene, CDR1 is LNHDA and CDR2 is SQIVND (reference sequence). Germline trimming cut 4 bases from V and 2 bases from J; bases unmatched to any gene: 5. CDR3 length: 15 residues.